The source of this T cell receptor (beta chain) is a study of blood T cell repertoires in COVID-19. V was clipped by 1 base and J by 7 bases; unmatched bases: 11. The germline CDR1 and CDR2 sequences are SGHTA and FQGNSA. The length of the CDR3 is 17 residues. This table comes from immunoSEQ multiplex PCR, and its TCRdb copy is limited to in-frame clones, with some not included. The sample carries 200,000 to 250,000 clones, less than 90% recorded once. Residents of 20 to 25 US areas, aged roughly 18 to 90 years, made up the participants. The sequenced sample was PBMCs or T cells enriched from blood (not recorded which). The receptor was derived from a woman aged 35 to 49 who had recovered from COVID-19. The V and J genes are TRBV7-2 and TRBJ1-4, with 8 bases fitting TRBD1. The CDR3 here is CASSLVFLGTGPEKLFF. CDR3 nucleotide sequence: TGTGCCAGCAGCTTAGTCTTCTTGGGGACAGGTCCTGAAAAACTGTTTTTT.